The 26 T cell receptor beta chains in this list originate from one sample, sequenced in a study of control samples from healthy donors and cancer patients. Assay used: immunoSEQ multiplex PCR; TCRdb lists only in-frame clones, some missing. The table includes just under 150,000 clones, 91% detected once. The sequenced sample was blood. All receptors come from a man aged 25 to 40 in good health.

V usage is TRBV30 and J usage is TRBJ2-6; D might be TRBD2 (7 bases). This CDR3 is 15 amino acids long. Germline lookup yields CDR1 GTSNPN and CDR2 SVGIG (reference sequence). V lost 7 bases to trimming and J lost 4 bases, with 17 bases between them. The CDR3 sequence is CAFRGGAPGANVLTF. For the CDR3, the DNA is TGTGCCTTCCGAGGGGGGGCGCCCGGGGCCAACGTCCTGACTTTC. Supplemented by reference TRBV30 and TRBJ2-6, the full variable domain reads SQTIHQWPATLVQPVGSPLSLECTVEGTSNPNLYWYRQAAGRGLQLLFYSVGIGQISSEVPQNLSASRPQDRQFILSSKKLLLSDSGFYLCAFRGGAPGANVLTFGAGSRLTVL.

The V and J genes are TRBV9 and TRBJ1-1; maybe TRBD1 (5 bases). Deletions cut 0 bases from V and 0 bases from J, with 9 bases between. The CDR3 covers 15 residues. CDR1 is SGDLS and CDR2 is YYNGEE in the germline V gene. CDR3 DNA sequence: TGTGCCAGCAGCGTAGGTGGAGGGGTGAACACTGAAGCTTTCTTT. As protein: CASSVGGGVNTEAFF.

This clone was seen just once. The chain uses TRBV3-1 (or the pseudogene TRBV3-2) and TRBJ2-7, with 8 bases aligning to TRBD2. This CDR3 spans 14 amino acids. Trimming at V came to 4 bases and at J to 0 bases, leaving 2 bases not matched to a gene. The germline gives CDR1 LGHDT, CDR2 YNNKEL (reference sequence). The chain's CDR3 is CASSPGTSSYEQYF. The CDR3 DNA sequence: TGTGCCAGCAGCCCCGGGACTAGCTCCTACGAGCAGTACTTC.

V gene TRBV29-1 combines with J gene TRBJ1-6; D not certain. CDR1 is SQVTM and CDR2 is ANQGSEA in the germline V gene. Trimming removed 4 bases from V and 2 bases from J, with 12 bases in between. The CDR3 has 15 amino acids. The CDR3: CSVGDGPPYNSPLHF. DNA for the CDR3: TGCAGCGTTGGAGATGGACCTCCCTATAATTCACCCCTCCACTTT.

The rearrangement joins TRBV6-5 to TRBJ2-1; 7 bases map to TRBD1. Germline V gives CDR1 MNHEY, CDR2 SVGAGI. V lost 4 bases and J lost 5; bases outside the gene matches: 8. This CDR3 has 15 amino acids. The CDR3 loop reads CASSLNRGIDNEQFF. CDR3 nucleotide sequence: TGTGCCAGCAGTTTAAACAGGGGAATAGACAATGAGCAGTTCTTC.

This rearrangement joins TRBV27 to TRBJ2-7, with TRBD2 as a possible D gene (5 bases). Trimming pared 3 bases from V and 2 bases from J, leaving 11 bases between. CDR3 length: 14 amino acids. CDR1 and CDR2 (germline): MNHEY, SMNVEV (reference sequence). The CDR3 sequence: CASSFGPGTYEQYF. The CDR3 coding sequence is TGTGCCAGCAGTTTTGGTCCGGGGACCTACGAGCAGTACTTC.

This clone was found once. The gene calls are TRBV7-9 and TRBJ2-7; 14 bases align to TRBD2. V trimming: 5 bases; J trimming: 3 bases; junction bases outside the gene matches: 9. Germline assignment: CDR1 SEHNR and CDR2 FQNEAQ (reference sequence). The CDR3 has 17 residues. The CDR3 DNA sequence: TGTGCCAGCAGCCAGGGACTAGCGGGGGTAGCTCGCTACGAGCAGTACTTC. Residues: CASSQGLAGVARYEQYF.

The chain has TRBV27 and TRBJ1-4; D is perhaps TRBD1 (5 bases). The V gene's germline CDR1 is MNHEY and CDR2 SMNVEV (reference sequence). Between the trimmed V and J ends, which lost 6 bases and 7 bases, there was a span of 18 bases. This CDR3 region has 15 residues. CDR3 DNA: TGTGCCAGCAGAATTGGGCCAGGGCGGGGTGAAAAACTGTTTTTT. Translation: CASRIGPGRGEKLFF.

In its sample, this clone was seen once. The V gene is TRBV6-5, the J gene TRBJ2-1; 11 bases are a match to TRBD2. The CDR3 totals 15 residues. Trimming removed 5 bases from V and 4 bases from J; junction bases left unmatched: 4. From germline, CDR1 is MNHEY and CDR2 SVGAGI. The DNA for the CDR3 is TGTGCCAGCAGTCTAGCGGGGGGCGAATACAATGAGCAGTTCTTC. It translates to CASSLAGGEYNEQFF.

This clone was detected once. V and J are TRBV6-4 and TRBJ2-3, with D tentatively TRBD2 (6 bases). CDR3 length: 15 amino acids. Germline CDR1 MRHNA, CDR2 SNTAGT. Trimming took off 2 bases at V and 2 bases at J, with 11 bases between the two ends. CDR3 residues: CASSDRGGSTDTQYF. CDR3 bases: TGTGCCAGCAGTGACAGGGGAGGATCCACAGATACGCAGTATTTT.

CDR3 protein: CASSLGPNTEAFF. For the CDR3, the DNA is TGTGCCAGCAGTTTAGGACCGAACACTGAAGCTTTCTTT. The chain is built from TRBV28 and TRBJ1-1; D unclear. The CDR3 runs 13 residues. Germline loops: CDR1 MDHEN, CDR2 SYDVKM. V gave up 2 bases and J gave up 1 base, with 5 bases separating them.

The gene calls are TRBV14 and TRBJ1-2; D possibly corresponds to TRBD1 (6 bases). V was trimmed by 0 bases and J by 6 bases, leaving 14 bases between them. The length of the CDR3 is 15 residues. Germline V gives CDR1 SGHDN, CDR2 FVKESK. The CDR3 sequence: CASSQDLGGEDGYTF. The DNA of the CDR3 is TGTGCCAGCAGCCAAGATTTGGGGGGCGAGGATGGCTACACCTTC.

The chain is built from TRBV6-5 and TRBJ2-7, with 8 bases aligning to TRBD2. Germline V lookup: CDR1 MNHEY, CDR2 SVGAGI. The CDR3 covers 14 residues. V lost 6 bases and J lost 2; bases outside the gene matches: 6. The CDR3 loop is CASSPGTRAYEQYF. The CDR3 bases are TGTGCCAGCAGCCCCGGGACTAGAGCCTACGAGCAGTACTTC.

The chain carries TRBV27 and TRBJ1-5; D is unresolved. Per the germline V gene, CDR1 is MNHEY and CDR2 is SMNVEV (reference sequence). CDR3 length: 15 residues. The V end was cut by 2 bases, the J end by 7 bases, with 15 bases between. This chain's CDR3 is CASSLVWRAQQPQHF. The CDR3 DNA reads TGTGCCAGCAGTTTAGTTTGGAGGGCCCAACAGCCCCAGCATTTT.

The gene calls are TRBV19 and TRBJ2-3; 9 nucleotides agree with TRBD2. The V gene's germline CDR1 is LNHDA and CDR2 SQIVND (reference sequence). Unmatched junction bases numbered 10, after V lost 5 bases and J lost 1 base. This CDR3 spans 17 amino acids. The CDR3 sequence: CASSLQFSGGGTDTQYF. The CDR3 DNA reads as TGTGCCAGTAGTCTCCAATTTAGCGGGGGAGGCACAGATACGCAGTATTTT.

This clone has a single count. DNA of the CDR3: TGTGCCAGCAGAACAGGGGCAATCTATGGCTACACCTTC. Encoded protein: CASRTGAIYGYTF. V is TRBV6-5 and J is TRBJ1-2, with 7 bases aligning to TRBD1. The CDR3 is 13 amino acids. Trimming at V came to 6 bases and at J to 4 bases, leaving 5 bases not matched to a gene. CDR1 MNHEY and CDR2 SVGAGI come from the germline V gene.

The gene calls are TRBV6-5 and TRBJ1-6; 7 nucleotides agree with TRBD1. CDR3 length equals 15 residues. V shed 6 bases, J shed 8 bases, and the junction held 10 bases outside the gene matches. Germline V gives CDR1 MNHEY, CDR2 SVGAGI. The CDR3 DNA reads TGTGCCAGCAGGACTCGGACAGGAGGGGATTCACCCCTCCACTTT. Translated: CASRTRTGGDSPLHF.

This clone has just one count. This sequence joins TRBV19 and TRBJ1-5; 7 positions agree with TRBD1. The CDR3 is 16 amino acids. CDR1 is LNHDA, CDR2 SQIVND, per germline (reference sequence). Trimming at V came to 7 bases and at J to 2 bases, leaving 11 bases not matched to a gene. For the CDR3, the DNA is TGTGCCAGTACCTCTTTGCGACAGGGACGCAATCAGCCCCAGCATTTT. As protein: CASTSLRQGRNQPQHF.

This rearrangement joins TRBV6-4 to TRBJ2-3, with 11 bases matching TRBD2. Germline CDR1 is MRHNA and CDR2 is SNTAGT. CDR3 length equals 15 residues. The V segment lost 6 bases and the J segment 3 bases; nucleotides outside the gene matches: 5. This CDR3 is CASRETSGGTDTQYF. The CDR3 region has the DNA TGTGCCAGCAGGGAAACTAGCGGGGGAACAGATACGCAGTATTTT.

The J gene is TRBJ2-3, the V gene TRBV25-1; 8 bases match TRBD1. The CDR3 covers 16 residues. Germline CDR1 and CDR2: MGHDK and SYGVNS. V lost 1 base and J lost 4; bases outside the gene matches: 7. The CDR3 loop is CASSESIPGGSDTQYF. CDR3 nucleotides: TGTGCCAGCAGTGAATCTATCCCAGGGGGCTCAGATACGCAGTATTTT.

J is TRBJ1-6 and V is TRBV7-9; 10 bases are a match to TRBD1. Germline V gene sequence: CDR1 SEHNR, CDR2 FQNEAQ (reference sequence). The ends lost 7 bases at V and 12 bases at J; junction bases unmatched: 15. This CDR3 region has 16 residues. CDR3 protein: CASTSGLGQGSGPLHF. The CDR3 nucleotides are TGTGCCAGCACCTCCGGTCTGGGACAGGGGTCAGGACCCCTCCACTTT.

The chain is built from TRBV7-2 and TRBJ1-3; D might be TRBD1 (5 bases). Trimming removed 5 bases at V and 1 base at J, with 15 bases between. Per the germline V gene, CDR1 is SGHTA and CDR2 is FQGNSA. The CDR3 covers 16 residues. CDR3 in amino acids: CASSLLLGTSGNTIYF. CDR3 bases: TGTGCCAGCAGCCTCCTCCTGGGGACTTCTGGAAACACCATATATTTT.

The CDR3: CASSSSDTQYF. DNA of the CDR3: TGTGCCAGCAGCTCTTCAGATACGCAGTATTTT. This chain connects TRBV7-8 to TRBJ2-3; D not resolved. Germline assignment: CDR1 SGHVS and CDR2 FQNEAQ. Trimming stripped 4 bases from V and 4 bases from J, with 3 bases between. This CDR3 is built from 11 residues.

The chain has TRBV6-5 and TRBJ1-1; D is undetermined. Looked up from germline, CDR1 is MNHEY and CDR2 is SVGAGI. The CDR3 spans 13 residues. Trimming took 2 bases from V and 4 from J, leaving 8 bases between them. The CDR3 spells CASSYQTFTEAFF. The CDR3, as DNA: TGTGCCAGCAGTTACCAAACCTTCACTGAAGCTTTCTTT.

This chain links TRBV25-1 with TRBJ1-2; D remains unclear. Germline V gives CDR1 MGHDK, CDR2 SYGVNS. V lost 3 bases, J lost 4 bases, and 9 bases lay in between. This CDR3 comprises 13 residues. The CDR3 loop is CASSDGTTYGYTF. CDR3 DNA: TGTGCCAGCAGTGACGGCACCACCTATGGCTACACCTTC.

The chain joins TRBV5-1 to TRBJ2-7; 7 nucleotides line up with TRBD1. This CDR3 has 13 amino acids. V shed 5 bases, J shed 6 bases, and the junction held 8 bases outside the gene matches. CDR1 is SGHRS, CDR2 YFSETQ, per germline. CDR3 in DNA: TGCGCCAGCAGTAGGGACGCAGGGGGCGAGCAGTACTTC. Translation gives CASSRDAGGEQYF.